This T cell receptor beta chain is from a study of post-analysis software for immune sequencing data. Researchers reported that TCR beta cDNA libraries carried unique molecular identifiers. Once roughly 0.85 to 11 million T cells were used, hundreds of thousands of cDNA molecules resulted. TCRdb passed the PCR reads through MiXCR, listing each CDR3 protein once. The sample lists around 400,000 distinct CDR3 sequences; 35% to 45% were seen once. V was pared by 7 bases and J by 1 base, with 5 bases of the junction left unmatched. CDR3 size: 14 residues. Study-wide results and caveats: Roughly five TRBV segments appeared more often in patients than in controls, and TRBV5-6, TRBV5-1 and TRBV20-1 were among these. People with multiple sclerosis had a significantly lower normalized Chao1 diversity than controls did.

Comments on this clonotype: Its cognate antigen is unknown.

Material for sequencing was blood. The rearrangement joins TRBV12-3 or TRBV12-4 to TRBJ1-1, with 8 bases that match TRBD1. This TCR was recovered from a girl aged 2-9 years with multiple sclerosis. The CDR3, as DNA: TGTGCCAGCACTGCACAGGGGGGGAACACTGAAGCTTTCTTT. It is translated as CASTAQGGNTEAFF.